This T cell receptor (beta chain) appears in the sequencing data of a study of blood T cells in healthy people across ages. A sample-barcoded 5' primer and a J-beta primer mix were used in a second PCR of roughly 7 to 12 cycles. TCRdb redid the calling of the 5' RACE reads with MiXCR, one entry per CDR3 protein. The table shows approximately 1.5 million distinct CDR3 sequences, with about 45% occurring only once. Trimming cost V 3 bases and J 8 bases, with 7 bases left between them. Germline CDR1 PRHDT, CDR2 FYEKMQ (reference sequence). CDR3 length equals 12 residues. Whole-study findings and limits: The study found TCR beta diversity correlated strongly with naive T cell percentage.

This clonotype was counted ten times or more. Its antigen is still unknown. The sequenced sample was blood. The chain has TRBV13 and TRBJ1-4; D is unresolved. The sequence came from a young woman in good health. The DNA for the CDR3 is TGTGCCAGCAGCTTCCTGGGGGAAAAACTGTTTTTT. This encodes CASSFLGEKLFF.